Shown below are 13 T cell receptor beta chains from a single sample sequenced in a study of cytomegalovirus exposure and HLA in healthy donors. PCR involved 60 Vbeta and 13 Jbeta primers. Data came from immunoSEQ multiplex PCR; TCRdb stores just in-frame clones and leaves some out. The sample yields 150,000 to 200,000 clones, 70% to 90% seen once. Sequenced input: PBMCs. The receptor source for this set is a woman younger than 35 in good health and CMV-seropositive.

V gene TRBV10-1 combines with J gene TRBJ2-5; D gene uncertain. Germline V CDR1 and CDR2: WNHNN, SYGVQD (reference sequence). V was shortened by 0 bases and J by 7 bases, with 15 bases between the two germline ends. The CDR3 is made up of 15 amino acids. The CDR3 here is CASSESRGRLGTQYF. CDR3 bases: TGCGCCAGCAGTGAGTCGAGAGGCAGATTGGGGACCCAGTACTTC.

The genes are TRBV28 and TRBJ2-7; perhaps TRBD1 as D (5 bases). The CDR3 contains 15 residues. Deletions cut 7 bases from V and 3 bases from J, with 19 bases between. Germline CDR1 reads MDHEN; CDR2 reads SYDVKM. The CDR3 DNA follows: TGTGCCAGCACGAATCTGGGGCTCTCGTTCTACGAGCAGTACTTC. It is translated as CASTNLGLSFYEQYF.

The gene calls are TRBV6-4 and TRBJ2-1; TRBD1 is a possible D gene (7 bases). Germline V lookup: CDR1 MRHNA, CDR2 SNTAGT. With 6 bases removed from V and 7 bases from J, the gap between germline ends came to 19 bases. The CDR3 is made up of 15 amino acids. The CDR3 DNA is TGTGCCAGCAGAGACGCAGGGGGGCTTTGGAATGAGCAGTTCTTC. It translates to CASRDAGGLWNEQFF.

The chain carries TRBV5-6 and TRBJ2-7; possible D gene TRBD1, 5 bases. The CDR3 covers 17 residues. The germline V and J ends were trimmed by 1 base and 7 bases, with 24 bases remaining between them. Germline V gene sequence: CDR1 SGHDT, CDR2 YYEEEE. The CDR3 DNA is TGTGCCAGCAGCTTGAGTCCTTGGGCAGGGCCCCTGAGAGAGCAGTACTTC. Its translation: CASSLSPWAGPLREQYF.

This clone has only a few counts. The chain links TRBV6-1 to TRBJ1-5; 8 bases align to TRBD1. V trimming: 6 bases; J trimming: 3 bases; junction bases outside the gene matches: 4. Per germline, CDR1 MNHNS and CDR2 SASEGT. This CDR3 comprises 14 residues. CDR3 sequence reads: CASRDRALNQPQHF. The CDR3 nucleotides read TGTGCCAGCAGGGACAGGGCGCTCAATCAGCCCCAGCATTTT.

The chain is built from TRBV9 and TRBJ2-7, with TRBD2 matching over 16 bases. Germline CDR1 is SGDLS and CDR2 is YYNGEE. The CDR3 has 20 amino acids. Trimming cost V 0 bases and J 7 bases; bases outside gene matches: 16. The DNA of the CDR3 is TGTGCCAGCAGCGTAGAGGGGAGGGGACTAGCGGGGGGGGCGGCCCGGGAGCAGTACGTC. Protein: CASSVEGRGLAGGAAREQYV.

The chain couples TRBV11-2 to TRBJ1-3; tentatively, D is TRBD1 (5 bases). Deletions cut 0 bases from V and 7 bases from J, with 13 bases between. Germline V CDR1 and CDR2: SGHAT, FQNNGV. This CDR3 has 15 residues. In DNA form, the CDR3 reads TGTGCCAGCAGCTTAGATATGGGCAGGGTGAACACCATATATTTT. Translated: CASSLDMGRVNTIYF.

The chain couples TRBV5-1 to TRBJ2-1; 7 bases match TRBD2. J was trimmed by 3 bases and V by 0 bases; bases with no gene match: 6. This CDR3 region has 16 residues. The germline V gene encodes CDR1 SGHRS and CDR2 YFSETQ. CDR3 nucleotide sequence: TGCGCCAGCAGCTTGGACCGGGCTAGCGGCTACAATGAGCAGTTCTTC. Protein product: CASSLDRASGYNEQFF.

J is TRBJ1-1 and V is TRBV10-3, with unresolved D. CDR1 ENHRY and CDR2 SYGVKD come from the germline V gene. The CDR3 consists of 13 residues. V lost 5 bases to trimming and J lost 3 bases, with 10 bases between them. In nucleotides, the CDR3 is TGTGCCATCAGTCTTAAAGAGGACACTGAAGCTTTCTTT. Its translation: CAISLKEDTEAFF.

On this clone itself: At one end the junction does not follow the germline gene, possibly because of a read error. V is TRBV7-9 and J is TRBJ2-1; TRBD1 aligns across 7 bases. Germline values: CDR1 SEHNR, CDR2 FQNEAQ (reference sequence). The CDR3 has 13 residues. The CDR3 nucleotides read TGTTCCAGCAGTGGACAGGTTAAACATGAGCAGTTCTTC. Translating it yields CSSSGQVKHEQFF.

The table lists this clone with a count of one. The chain is built from TRBV10-3 and TRBJ2-5; 8 bases map to TRBD1. CDR3 length: 14 residues. CDR1 is ENHRY and CDR2 is SYGVKD in the germline V gene. The ends lost 3 bases at V and 5 bases at J; junction bases unmatched: 5. This CDR3 reads CAISDGQGEETQYF. CDR3 in DNA: TGTGCCATCAGTGATGGACAGGGCGAGGAGACCCAGTACTTC.

The genes are TRBV30 and TRBJ2-2; a possible D gene is TRBD2 (6 bases). Trimming removed 0 bases at V and 0 bases at J, with 8 bases between. CDR3 length: 15 amino acids. Germline V gene data show CDR1 as GTSNPN and CDR2 as SVGIG (reference sequence). The CDR3 bases are TGTGCCTGGAGTGTGGGGGGTACGAACACCGGGGAGCTGTTTTTT. Translated, it gives CAWSVGGTNTGELFF.

The rearrangement links TRBV7-2 to TRBJ2-7, with D hard to call. This CDR3 has 13 residues. With 3 bases removed from V and 3 bases from J, the gap between germline ends came to 9 bases. Germline CDR1 SGHTA, CDR2 FQGNSA. CDR3 nucleotide sequence: TGTGCCAGCAGCTTCGGAGCGAGCTACGAGCAGTACGTC. This encodes CASSFGASYEQYV.